The following is a T cell receptor beta chain sequence with its context. Its antigen remains unidentified. The sample belongs to a study of T-cell reconstitution after alpha-beta-depleted transplantation in children. Preparing the TCRbeta library involved the use of unique molecular identifiers. TCRdb reanalysed the PCR reads using MiXCR and keeps one entry per CDR3 protein. The sample holds a few hundred thousand distinct CDR3 sequences; around 20% are singletons and the top ten take roughly 9.7%. General observations from the study: Approximately two months post-transplant, alpha-beta T cells reportedly originated from several hundred expanded graft clones. Some patients' high day-60 TCRbeta diversity was attributed to recipient cells surviving conditioning. When one year had passed after transplant, most T-cell counts and diversity came from newly produced T cells.

Germline loops: CDR1 DFQATT, CDR2 SNEGSKA (reference sequence). The V segment lost 5 bases and the J segment 0 bases; nucleotides outside the gene matches: 4. CDR3 length: 14 amino acids. The sequencing used PBMCs, mostly from graft donor cells, collected 180 days after TCRalphabeta/CD19-depleted stem cell transplant. The rearrangement links TRBV20-1 to TRBJ2-7; 10 nucleotides align to TRBD2. The TCR originated in a male patient aged 5 to 17 who had a stem cell transplant for acute lymphoblastic leukemia, so the T cells may come from the graft donor. Written as DNA, the CDR3 is TGCAGTGCTTCCGGGACTAGCGACTCCTACGAGCAGTACTTC. Translation gives CSASGTSDSYEQYF.